The 14 T cell receptor beta chains below were found in one sample sequenced in a study of neoadjuvant nivolumab and ipilimumab in lung cancer. The repertoire was sequenced with immunoSEQ multiplex PCR; TCRdb's copy has only in-frame clones and lacks some. Counted here are fewer than 30,000 clones, roughly 80% occurring once; the ten biggest clones make up about 9%. Sample: tumor tissue, taken after neoadjuvant nivolumab, alone or with ipilimumab, at or shortly before surgery. The receptors stem from an adult with non-small cell lung cancer.

The gene calls are TRBV19 and TRBJ1-2; no clear D. V was trimmed by 5 bases and J by 6 bases, leaving 7 bases between them. CDR3 length: 11 residues. Looked up from germline, CDR1 is LNHDA and CDR2 is SQIVND (reference sequence). The CDR3 is CASSQRDGYTF. The DNA of the CDR3 is TGTGCCAGTAGTCAGCGAGATGGCTACACCTTC. The entire variable domain, with the rest obtained from reference TRBV19 and TRBJ1-2, is as follows: DGGITQSPKYLFRKEGQNVTLSCEQNLNHDAMYWYRQDPGQGLRLIYYSQIVNDFQKGDIAEGYSVSREKKESFPLTVTSAQKNPTAFYLCASSQRDGYTFGSGTRLTVV.

V and J are TRBV5-1 and TRBJ2-7; D is ambiguous. Trimming removed 5 bases from V and 1 base from J, with 13 bases in between. The V gene's germline CDR1 is SGHRS and CDR2 YFSETQ. This CDR3 is 14 amino acids long. The CDR3 sequence is CASRPRTESYEQYF. CDR3 DNA: TGCGCCAGCAGGCCCAGAACCGAATCCTACGAGCAGTACTTC.

This clone was observed a few times. Here the CDR3 reads CASSYSSGRVGETQYF. In DNA form, the CDR3 reads TGTGCCAGCAGTTACTCGAGCGGGAGAGTTGGAGAGACCCAGTACTTC. The chain employs TRBV6-5 and TRBJ2-5; 8 positions agree with TRBD2. This CDR3 comprises 16 residues. With V trimmed by 0 bases and J by 4 bases, 7 bases remained unmatched. The V gene's germline CDR1 is MNHEY and CDR2 SVGAGI.

This clone was recorded a few times. The gene calls are TRBV7-2 and TRBJ2-3; 12 nucleotides line up with TRBD2. From germline, CDR1 is SGHTA and CDR2 FQGNSA. With V trimmed by 1 base and J by 4 bases, 3 bases remained unmatched. The length of the CDR3 is 16 residues. CDR3 DNA sequence: TGTGCCAGCAGCTTAGATCTAGCGGGAGGGTCAGATACGCAGTATTTT. Translating it yields CASSLDLAGGSDTQYF. The whole variable domain, remainder taken from reference TRBV7-2 and TRBJ2-3, is GAGVSQSPSNKVTEKGKDVELRCDPISGHTALYWYRQSLGQGLEFLIYFQGNSAPDKSGLPSDRFSAERTGGSVSTLTIQRTQQEDSAVYLCASSLDLAGGSDTQYFGPGTRLTVL.

This sequence joins TRBV7-9 and TRBJ2-7; possibly TRBD1 for D (6 bases). Germline CDR1 reads SEHNR; CDR2 reads FQNEAQ (reference sequence). V was cut by 8 bases and J by 0 bases, with 20 bases left in between. CDR3 length: 16 amino acids. CDR3 residues: CASEPQDRPPSYEQYF. The DNA of the CDR3 is TGTGCCAGCGAACCCCAGGACAGACCTCCCTCCTACGAGCAGTACTTC.

V usage is TRBV5-1 and J usage is TRBJ2-1; TRBD1 agrees at 10 bases. Germline V gene data show CDR1 as SGHRS and CDR2 as YFSETQ. The CDR3 loop spans 15 amino acids. V was pared by 3 bases and J by 8 bases, with 8 bases of the junction left unmatched. CDR3 region: CASSSSGGQGYEQFF. The CDR3 nucleotides are TGCGCCAGCAGCTCCTCAGGGGGACAGGGGTATGAGCAGTTCTTC.

V is TRBV5-1 and J is TRBJ2-7; 7 nucleotides align to TRBD1. This CDR3 has 14 residues. Germline V gene data show CDR1 as SGHRS and CDR2 as YFSETQ. V was pared by 0 bases and J by 5 bases, with 5 bases of the junction left unmatched. CDR3 bases: TGCGCCAGCAGCTTGGAAGGGGGCCGGGACGAGCAGTACTTC. Translated, it gives CASSLEGGRDEQYF.

The V and J genes are TRBV6-5 and TRBJ1-2; TRBD1 agrees at 7 bases. This CDR3 is 14 amino acids long. Germline V gene sequence: CDR1 MNHEY, CDR2 SVGAGI. The junction had 1 base not matched to a gene; V was cut back by 2 bases and J by 1 base. The CDR3 nucleotides are TGTGCCAGCAGTTACGGGGACAGTAACTATGGCTACACCTTC. This gives the protein CASSYGDSNYGYTF.

The chain links TRBV27 to TRBJ2-1, with 8 bases aligning to TRBD2. V dropped 5 bases and J dropped 6; count of bases not matched to a gene: 12. CDR1 and CDR2 from the germline V gene are MNHEY and SMNVEV (reference sequence). The CDR3 runs 16 residues. The DNA for the CDR3 is TGTGCCAGCAGTCCCGTAAGCGGGAGTGGGAGCAATGAGCAGTTCTTC. Amino acids: CASSPVSGSGSNEQFF.

The rearrangement uses TRBV11-3 and TRBJ2-7; 7 bases align to TRBD1. CDR3 size: 13 residues. Germline CDR1 SGHNT, CDR2 YENEEA. Trimming took 3 bases from V and 2 from J; bases not matched to a gene: 1. The CDR3 DNA is TGTGCCAGCAGCTTGGGGACAGCCTACGAGCAGTACTTC. It encodes CASSLGTAYEQYF.

V usage is TRBV9 and J usage is TRBJ2-7, with D unresolved. Germline CDR1 and CDR2: SGDLS and YYNGEE. This CDR3 is 13 amino acids long. The V gene lost 0 bases and the J gene lost 5 bases, with 9 bases spanning the gap. The CDR3 sequence is CASSVGSVDEQYF. CDR3 coding DNA: TGTGCCAGCAGCGTAGGTTCCGTAGACGAGCAGTACTTC.

This sequence joins TRBV15 and TRBJ1-2; no firm D call. From germline, CDR1 is LNHNV and CDR2 YYDKDF (reference sequence). V lost 0 bases and J 3 bases, leaving 11 bases between the germline ends. The CDR3 has 15 amino acids. The CDR3 coding sequence is TGTGCCACCAGCAGAGACAGGAATTGGGACTATGGCTACACCTTC. Translation gives CATSRDRNWDYGYTF.

The genes are TRBV7-2 and TRBJ2-7, with 10 bases matching TRBD2. The CDR3 spans 15 residues. Trimming at V came to 1 base and at J to 4 bases, leaving 4 bases not matched to a gene. The germline CDR1 and CDR2 sequences are SGHTA and FQGNSA. The CDR3 loop reads CASSLDTSGMYEQYF. CDR3 sequence (DNA): TGTGCCAGCAGCTTAGATACTAGCGGGATGTACGAGCAGTACTTC.

The genes are TRBV7-6 and TRBJ2-7; TRBD1 matches at 7 bases. Trimming at V came to 1 base and at J to 5 bases, leaving 11 bases not matched to a gene. The germline CDR1 and CDR2 sequences are SGHVS and FNYEAQ. This CDR3 region has 16 residues. The CDR3 protein is CASSLVTRQGRNEQYF. CDR3 coding DNA: TGTGCCAGCAGCTTAGTAACCCGACAGGGCAGAAACGAGCAGTACTTC.